This T cell receptor (beta chain) derives from a study of blood T cell repertoires in COVID-19 (TCRdb year 2020). For the wider study: Samples from collaborators originated in the United States, Italy and Spain and spanned both the acute and convalescent phases of COVID-19. HLA class I and class II types, where available, came from metadata supplied by the sample provider rather than from assay-based typing. The repertoires were made available in a free public database intended to serve as a resource for research on the immune response to SARS-CoV-2. Deeply sampled blood TCRbeta repertoires from subjects exposed to, actively infected with, or recovered from COVID-19 were included in the dataset. The samples were drawn from two sources: the first 160 participants of the ongoing ImmuneRACE study, and some 1,300 subjects contributed by 6 global collaborators. The prospective study material was composed of cDNA or gDNA derived from T cells, B-cell-depleted T cells, or PBMCs. A de-identified subject ID, COVID-19 status, age in years and sex were almost always included in the sample metadata.

Collaborating institutions collected whole blood in K2EDTA tubes following their own protocols. For TCRbeta analysis, collaborators shipped samples in one of three forms: frozen whole blood, isolated PBMCs, or DNA extracted from either of those sample types. Details on this clone: Its antigen specificity is not known. No per-base quality is available; no much larger clone lies one base away.

The immunoSEQ Assay, a bias-controlled multiplex PCR, was used to amplify TCRbeta CDR3 regions from genomic DNA. The study's processing was this. Nucleated cell counts per sample were estimated from amplification of reference gene primers within the assay. Sequence reads were collapsed and filtered to measure the absolute abundance of every unique TCRbeta CDR3 rearrangement. For each sample, productive Simpson clonality was calculated as the square root of Simpson's diversity index over productive rearrangements. Here the immuneACCESS table is served through TCRdb, limited to in-frame sequences with V and J called. Missing clones are a known gap in these copies; in checked studies unresolved V genes cover under half, and the rest lacks a known reason. V and J calls plus clone size are reproduced from that table; the DNA served to infer D and trimming. The sample records tens of thousands of clones, around 89% of which are singletons. Of the sample, approximately 3% falls within the top ten clones.

Summary of the overall study and its limitations: The quantity of clinical and demographic metadata differed by source and by participant and was supplied without curation.

The receptor's source is a man aged 50 to 59 with active COVID-19. Material: peripheral blood.

The DNA reads as follows: TGTGCCAGCAGGAACAGGGGAGAGAATTCACCCCTCCACTTT. This encodes CASRNRGENSPLHF. The V and J genes are TRBV2 and TRBJ1-6; 7 of the junction bases match TRBD1. The CDR3 has 14 amino acids, counting the end cysteine and phenylalanine. Just the 42-base CDR3 DNA is kept, in frame starting at base 1. V and J are trimmed by 6 bases and 7 bases, and the gene matches miss 6 bases of the junction. The germline V gene sets CDR1 to SNHLY and CDR2 to FYNNEI.